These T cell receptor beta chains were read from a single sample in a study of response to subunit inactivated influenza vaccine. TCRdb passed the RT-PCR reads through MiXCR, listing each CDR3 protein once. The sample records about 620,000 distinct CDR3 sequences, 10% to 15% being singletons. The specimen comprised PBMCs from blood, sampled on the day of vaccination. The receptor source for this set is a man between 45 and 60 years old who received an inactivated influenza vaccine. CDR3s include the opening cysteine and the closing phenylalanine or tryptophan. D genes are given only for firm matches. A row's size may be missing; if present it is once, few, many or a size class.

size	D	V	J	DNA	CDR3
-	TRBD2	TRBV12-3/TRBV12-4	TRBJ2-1	TGTGCCAGCAGTTTATTAACGGCTAGCGGGGGTGCTAACTCCTACAATGAGCAGTTCTTC	CASSLLTASGGANSYNEQFF
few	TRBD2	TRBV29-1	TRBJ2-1	TGCAGCGTTGTTGGCGGGAGCTACAATGAGCAGTTCTTC	CSVVGGSYNEQFF
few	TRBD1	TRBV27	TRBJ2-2	TGTGCCAGCAGTTTAATGGGACAGGGAACGAACACCGGGGAGCTGTTTTTT	CASSLMGQGTNTGELFF
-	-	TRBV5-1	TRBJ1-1	TGCGCCAGCAGCTTCGAGCGGATTGCTGAAGCTTTCTTT	CASSFERIAEAFF
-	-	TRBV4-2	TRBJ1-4	TGTGCCAGCAGCCAAGCGAGGCGTGAAAAACTGTTTTTT	CASSQARREKLFF
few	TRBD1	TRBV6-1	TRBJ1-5	TGTGCCAGCAGAGGGGGCTACAGTCAGCCCCAGCATTTT	CASRGGYSQPQHF
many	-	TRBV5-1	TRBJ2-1	TGCGCCAGCAGCTTGCGTCAGGGTAATGAGCAGTTCTTC	CASSLRQGNEQFF
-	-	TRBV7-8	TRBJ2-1	TGTGCCAGCAGCTTCCGAGTTTTTCAGGGGAGCTCCTACAATGAGCAGTTCTTC	CASSFRVFQGSSYNEQFF
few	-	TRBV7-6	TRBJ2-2	TGTGCCAGCAGCGGGACGGGATCAGGCACCGGGGAGCTGTTTTTT	CASSGTGSGTGELFF
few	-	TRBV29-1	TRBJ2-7	TGCAGCGTTGCACTAGAAAACCTTTACGAGCAGTACTTC	CSVALENLYEQYF
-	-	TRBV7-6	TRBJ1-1	TGTGCCAGCAGCTTACAGGGAGGGGAACCTGAAGCTTTCTTT	CASSLQGGEPEAFF
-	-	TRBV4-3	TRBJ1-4	TGCGCCAGCAGCCAAGACGGGCAGGGCGGTGAAAAACTGTTTTTT	CASSQDGQGGEKLFF
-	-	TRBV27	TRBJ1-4	TGTGCCAGCAGTCCGCCGACAGGTCTAAATGAAAAACTGTTTTTT	CASSPPTGLNEKLFF
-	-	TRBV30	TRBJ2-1	TGTGCCTGGAGTTTCGCCCCAAGCCCCTACAATGAGCAGTTCTTC	CAWSFAPSPYNEQFF
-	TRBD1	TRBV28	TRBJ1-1	TGTGCCAGCAGTTTAGGTGGGACAGGGTACACTGAAGCTTTCTTT	CASSLGGTGYTEAFF
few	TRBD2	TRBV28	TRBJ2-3	TGTGCCAGCAGTGAGCGGGGGGCCCAAAGCACAGATACGCAGTATTTT	CASSERGAQSTDTQYF
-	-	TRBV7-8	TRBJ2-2	TGTGCCAGCAGACACATCAGGGGGAACACCGGGGAGCTGTTTTTT	CASRHIRGNTGELFF
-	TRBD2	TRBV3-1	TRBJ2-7	TGTGCCAGCACCCATAGCGGGGGTTTCGAGCAGTACTTC	CASTHSGGFEQYF
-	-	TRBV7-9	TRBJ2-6	TGTGCCAGCAGCTCGATACACAGCTCTGGGGCCAACGTCCTGACTTTC	CASSSIHSSGANVLTF
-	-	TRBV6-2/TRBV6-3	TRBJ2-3	TGTGCCAGCAGTTACTTCTTCCCCAGAAGGGATACGCAGTATTTT	CASSYFFPRRDTQYF
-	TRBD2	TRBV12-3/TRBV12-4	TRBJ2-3	TGTGCCAGCCTACTAGCGGGAGGGCCGGGAGATACGCAGTATTTT	CASLLAGGPGDTQYF
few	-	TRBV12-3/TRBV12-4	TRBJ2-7	TGTGCCAGCAGTTTCGGTTTCTCCTACGAGCAGTACTTC	CASSFGFSYEQYF
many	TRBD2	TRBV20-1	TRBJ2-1	TGCAGTTCGACACCGGGGGGGGTAAATGAGCAGTTCTTC	CSSTPGGVNEQFF
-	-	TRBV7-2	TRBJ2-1	TGTGCCAGCAGCTTCGGTAGAGGAAAATCCTACAATGAGCAGTTCTTC	CASSFGRGKSYNEQFF
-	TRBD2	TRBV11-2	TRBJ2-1	TGTGCCAGCAGCTTAGGCCTAGCGGGAGGCCCACGGAGCTCCTACAATGAGCAGTTCTTC	CASSLGLAGGPRSSYNEQFF
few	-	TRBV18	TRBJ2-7	TGTGCCAGCTCAGAACTACAGGGCTACGAGCAGTACTTC	CASSELQGYEQYF
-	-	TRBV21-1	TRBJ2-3	TGTGCCAGCAGCAAACCCCCAAATAGCGGGAGGGCCGCCGTCACAGATACGCAGTATTTT	CASSKPPNSGRAAVTDTQYF
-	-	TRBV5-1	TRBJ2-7	TGCGCCAGCAGCTTTGGTCACCGATCCTACGAGCAGTACTTC	CASSFGHRSYEQYF
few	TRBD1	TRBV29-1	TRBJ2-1	TGCAGCGGCCGGGACAGCTTCTATGAGCAGTTCTTC	CSGRDSFYEQFF
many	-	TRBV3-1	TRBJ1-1	TGTGCCAGCAGCCAAGGGTTTTTGTTTGACTATACACGGGAAGCTTTCTTT	CASSQGFLFDYTREAFF
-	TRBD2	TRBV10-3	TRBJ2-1	TGTGCCACCCTACGGGGGGACGACAATGAGCAGTTCTTC	CATLRGDDNEQFF
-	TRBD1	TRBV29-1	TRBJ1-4	TGCAGCGTTGACCAGGGGGCAAAGGAAAAACTGTTTTTT	CSVDQGAKEKLFF
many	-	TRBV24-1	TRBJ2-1	TGTGCCACCAGTGATCCAAGGGTTAGACCGAATGAGCAGTTCTTC	CATSDPRVRPNEQFF
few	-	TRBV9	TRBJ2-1	TGTGCCAGCAGCTTAAAACAGCATAATGAGCAGTTCTTC	CASSLKQHNEQFF
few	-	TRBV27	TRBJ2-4	TGTGCCAGCCCTCGGGGTGGTCTAGCCAAAAACATTCAGTACTTC	CASPRGGLAKNIQYF
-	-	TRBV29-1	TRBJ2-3	TGCAGCGTTCGAGGAGGGCATAGCACAGATACGCAGTATTTT	CSVRGGHSTDTQYF
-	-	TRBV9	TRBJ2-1	TGTGCCAGCAGCGTAGCGGCAGCTTCGAGCTCCTACAATGAGCAGTTCTTC	CASSVAAASSSYNEQFF
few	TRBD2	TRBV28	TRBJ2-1	TGTGCCAGCAGCAGAAGCCGTAGCGGGGGTAGGAATGAGCAGTTCTTC	CASSRSRSGGRNEQFF
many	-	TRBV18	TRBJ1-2	TGTGCCAGCTCACCACCGGATCAGGTCTTCTATGGCTACACCTTC	CASSPPDQVFYGYTF
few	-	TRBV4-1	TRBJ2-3	TGCGCCAGCAGCCATCGAGTGCGGACAGGGCTACGGGGGGGCACAGATACGCAGTATTTT	CASSHRVRTGLRGGTDTQYF
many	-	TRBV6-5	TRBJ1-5	TGTGCCAGCAGTTTACACGGACGGGGCAATCAGCCCCAGCATTTT	CASSLHGRGNQPQHF
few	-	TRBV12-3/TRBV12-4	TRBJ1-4	TGTGCCAGCAGTTTAGGGGGGGCGGTTGAAAAACTGTTTTTT	CASSLGGAVEKLFF
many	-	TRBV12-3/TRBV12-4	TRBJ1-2	TGTGCCAGCAGTTCCGAGGTGAACTATGGCTACACCTTC	CASSSEVNYGYTF
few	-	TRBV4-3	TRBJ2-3	TGCGCCAGCAGCCAAGACGGGACAACTAGCACAGATACGCAGTATTTT	CASSQDGTTSTDTQYF
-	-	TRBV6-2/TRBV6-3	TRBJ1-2	TGTGCCAGCAGTTACGGTCGGACGTCGGCGGGGGGCTACACCTTC	CASSYGRTSAGGYTF
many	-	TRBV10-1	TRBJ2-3	TGCGCCAGCAGTGGGGAGACGCAACGCACAGATACGCAGTATTTT	CASSGETQRTDTQYF
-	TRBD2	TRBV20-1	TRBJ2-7	TGCAGTGCTAGGGGACTAGCGGGGAGGCCTGGCGAGCAGTACTTC	CSARGLAGRPGEQYF
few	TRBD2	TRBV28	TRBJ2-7	TGTGCCAGCAGTTTATTTTCTAGCGGGAGAAAATACGAGCAGTACTTC	CASSLFSSGRKYEQYF
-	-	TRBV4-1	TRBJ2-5	TGCGCCAGCAGCCCGACTGGGGGGCGGGCCCAGTACTTC	CASSPTGGRAQYF
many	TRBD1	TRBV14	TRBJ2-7	TGTGCCAGCAGCCAATACTACAGGGGGCTCTACGAGCAGTACTTC	CASSQYYRGLYEQYF
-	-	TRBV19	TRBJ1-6	TGTGCCAGTAGAAACTGGAGATCACCCCTCCACTTT	CASRNWRSPLHF
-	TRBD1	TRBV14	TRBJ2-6	TGTGCCAGCAGCCCGGACAGGCCACTCCTCTGGGCCAACGTCCTGACTTTC	CASSPDRPLLWANVLTF
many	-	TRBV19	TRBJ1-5	TGTGCCAGTAGTATCACAGGGATGAGGGGCAATCAGCCCCAGCATTTT	CASSITGMRGNQPQHF
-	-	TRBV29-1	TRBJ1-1	TGCAGCGTTATAGGGGCGTTCACTGAAGCTTTCTTT	CSVIGAFTEAFF
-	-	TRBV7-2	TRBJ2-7	TGTGCCAGCAGGAATCGAGGCGAGCAGTACTTC	CASRNRGEQYF
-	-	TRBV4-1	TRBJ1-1	TGCGCCAGCAGCCAAGTCCCTTGGGGAAGGGGACCGAGGAGGACTGAAGCTTTCTTT	CASSQVPWGRGPRRTEAFF
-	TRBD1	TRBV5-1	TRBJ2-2	TGCGCCAGCAGTCAATTCAGGGGGACGAACACCGGGGAGCTGTTTTTT	CASSQFRGTNTGELFF
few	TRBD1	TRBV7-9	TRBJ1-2	TGTGCCAGCAGCTTAACGCCGGGACAGATAGATGGCTACACCTTC	CASSLTPGQIDGYTF
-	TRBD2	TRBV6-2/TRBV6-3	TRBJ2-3	TGTGCCAGCGTAGCGGGCCCGGGAGATACGCAGTATTTT	CASVAGPGDTQYF